Sequencing of this T cell receptor beta chain was carried out in a study of cytomegalovirus exposure and HLA in healthy donors. Overall study findings and caveats: The listing of roughly 160 TCR beta chains classed them as cytomegalovirus-associated. Trimming of TCR beta V- and J-genes showed a link, identified in a later analysis, to a missense DCLRE1C variant.

In the case of this clone: The antigen is undetermined.

The PCR employed 60 Vbeta primers together with 13 Jbeta primers. TCRdb's copy holds only in-frame clones and misses some; the assay was immunoSEQ multiplex PCR. The sample yields some 110,000 clones, around four fifths seen once. The source of this sequence is a woman between 40 and 55 years old in good health and CMV-seropositive. Sequencing used PBMCs.

CDR3 sequence: CASSIRPGQNNYGYTF. The CDR3 DNA sequence: TGTGCCAGTAGTATCCGGCCGGGACAGAATAACTATGGCTACACCTTC. The chain uses TRBV19 and TRBJ1-2, with TRBD1 matching over 7 bases. From germline, CDR1 is LNHDA and CDR2 SQIVND (reference sequence). V lost 3 bases and J lost 1; bases outside the gene matches: 8. The CDR3 contains 16 residues.